These 12 T cell receptor beta chains originate from one sample sequenced in a study of T cell repertoires in cytomegalovirus infection. TCRdb itself ran the reads through MiXCR, one entry per CDR3 protein. The sample includes about 250,000 distinct CDR3 sequences, 6.5% of them seen just once. Sequenced input: PBMCs. These receptors were collected from a human donor in good health (CMV status not recorded). Some clones in this sample may be carry-over from other donors' samples.

This clonotype appeared many times. CDR3 nucleotide sequence: TGCAGTGCTAGAGATCCCCTAGCGACAGATACGCAGTATTTT. Its translation is CSARDPLATDTQYF. The rearrangement uses TRBV20-1 and TRBJ2-3, with D possibly being TRBD2 (6 bases). V was cut by 0 bases and J by 3 bases, with 10 bases left in between. The length of the CDR3 is 14 residues. Germline V gene sequence: CDR1 DFQATT, CDR2 SNEGSKA (reference sequence).

This clonotype was counted only a few times. The rearrangement joins TRBV5-5 to TRBJ1-5; TRBD1 is a possible D gene (5 bases). The length of the CDR3 is 16 residues. Germline CDR1 SGHKS, CDR2 YYEKEE (reference sequence). V lost 3 bases, J lost 4 bases, and 17 bases lay in between. The CDR3 DNA reads TGTGCCAGCAGCTCCAATCTGATGGGGCGAAATCAGCCCCAGCATTTT. Translating it yields CASSSNLMGRNQPQHF.

This clonotype was found many times. This sequence joins TRBV18 and TRBJ1-1; D is ambiguous. The CDR3 is made up of 13 amino acids. Germline V gene lookup returns CDR1 KGHSH and CDR2 LQKENI. Trimming removed 2 bases at V and 1 base at J, with 5 bases between. DNA of the CDR3: TGTGCCAGCTCACCAAAGGAGAACACTGAAGCTTTCTTT. Residues: CASSPKENTEAFF.

This clonotype was seen ten or more times. This chain links TRBV7-2 with TRBJ1-3; 9 bases map to TRBD1. The CDR3 loop spans 16 amino acids. Germline-derived CDR1 and CDR2 are SGHTA and FQGNSA. V was clipped by 5 bases and J by 0 bases; unmatched bases: 5. The CDR3 loop is CASSAPGQGSGNTIYF. CDR3 DNA: TGTGCCAGCAGCGCTCCGGGACAGGGCTCTGGAAACACCATATATTTT.

This clonotype has at least ten counts. The V and J genes are TRBV10-3 and TRBJ2-5; 13 nucleotides align to TRBD2. Germline CDR1 is ENHRY and CDR2 is SYGVKD. The V segment lost 6 bases and the J segment 5 bases; nucleotides outside the gene matches: 6. There are 15 residues in the CDR3. The CDR3 here is CAISSGTSGDETQYF. The CDR3 bases are TGTGCCATCAGCTCCGGGACTAGCGGGGACGAGACCCAGTACTTC.

This clonotype showed up many times. The chain recombines TRBV7-2 with TRBJ1-5; D remains ambiguous. Trimming removed 1 base at V and 0 bases at J, with 10 bases between. Germline-derived CDR1 and CDR2 are SGHTA and FQGNSA. The CDR3 consists of 16 residues. The CDR3, as DNA: TGTGCCAGCAGCTTAGAGACGGCCTATAGCAATCAGCCCCAGCATTTT. Protein sequence: CASSLETAYSNQPQHF.

At least ten counts were recorded for this clonotype. The rearrangement joins TRBV12-5 to TRBJ2-3, with D maybe TRBD2 (5 bases). Per germline, CDR1 LGHNT and CDR2 FRNRAP. The CDR3 runs 13 residues. Trimming took off 1 base at V and 5 bases at J, with 7 bases between the two ends. The CDR3 sequence is CASGLDGGDTQYF. The CDR3 bases are TGTGCTAGTGGTTTGGACGGAGGAGATACGCAGTATTTT.

V gene TRBV2 combines with J gene TRBJ1-2; D not resolved. V was cut by 6 bases and J by 8 bases, with 10 bases left in between. There are 11 residues in the CDR3. The germline V gene encodes CDR1 SNHLY and CDR2 FYNNEI. The CDR3: CASRPPGGYTF. The CDR3 coding sequence is TGTGCCAGCAGGCCCCCCGGCGGCTACACCTTC.

This clonotype was seen repeatedly, ten times or more. The chain links TRBV6-5 to TRBJ2-1; TRBD2 agrees at 9 bases. The V gene's germline CDR1 is MNHEY and CDR2 SVGAGI. There are 15 residues in the CDR3. V shed 2 bases, J shed 6 bases, and the junction held 5 bases outside the gene matches. The CDR3 here is CASSYPSGGINEQFF. Written as DNA, the CDR3 is TGTGCCAGCAGTTACCCCAGCGGGGGGATCAATGAGCAGTTCTTC.

This rearrangement joins TRBV2 to TRBJ1-1, with D unclear. V dropped 8 bases and J dropped 5 bases, with 15 bases sitting between them. Germline CDR1 SNHLY, CDR2 FYNNEI. This CDR3 contains 13 residues. CDR3 region: CASGGPGGTEAFF. As DNA, the CDR3 is TGTGCCAGCGGTGGACCCGGAGGAACTGAAGCTTTCTTT.

The table lists this clonotype with many counts. Mismatch with germline at one junction end may stem from a read error. The V and J genes are TRBV7-7 and TRBJ1-2, with D possibly matching TRBD1 (6 bases). CDR1 is SSHAT, CDR2 FNYEAQ, per germline (reference sequence). The CDR3 covers 16 residues. DNA of the CDR3: TGTGCTAGCAGCCCATTGGGGGGGGCCCTTTCCCATGGCTACACCTTC. It encodes CASSPLGGALSHGYTF.

This clonotype occurred many times. The CDR3 here is CASTLLAGGGDTQYF. CDR3 coding DNA: TGTGCCAGCACCCTACTAGCGGGGGGAGGAGATACGCAGTATTTT. J is TRBJ2-3 and V is TRBV6-1; TRBD2 matches at 12 bases. J gave up 5 bases and V 7 bases, and 7 bases lay outside the gene matches. Germline V gives CDR1 MNHNS, CDR2 SASEGT. The CDR3 runs 15 residues.